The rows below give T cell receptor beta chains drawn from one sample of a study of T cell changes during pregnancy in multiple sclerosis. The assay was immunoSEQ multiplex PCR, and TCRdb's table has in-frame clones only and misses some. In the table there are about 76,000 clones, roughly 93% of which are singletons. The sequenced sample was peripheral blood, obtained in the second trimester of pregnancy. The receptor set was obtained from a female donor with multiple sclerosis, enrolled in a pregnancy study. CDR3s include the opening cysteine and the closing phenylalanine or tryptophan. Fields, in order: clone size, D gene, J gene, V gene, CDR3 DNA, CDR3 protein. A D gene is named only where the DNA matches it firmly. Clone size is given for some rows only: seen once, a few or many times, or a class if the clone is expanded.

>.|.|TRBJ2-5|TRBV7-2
TGTGCCAGCAGCTTATCGTCGGGCCTCGGAGGGAGAGAGACCCAGTACTTC
CASSLSSGLGGRETQYF
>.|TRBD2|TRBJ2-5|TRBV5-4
TGTGCCAGCAGCTTGGAACGAACGGGAGGCGAGACCCAGTACTTC
CASSLERTGGETQYF
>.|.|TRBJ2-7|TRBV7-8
TGTGCCAGCAGCTTCTCCCACGAGCAGTACTTC
CASSFSHEQYF
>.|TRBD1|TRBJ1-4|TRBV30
TGTGCCTGGGGAAAAGGGGGCCCCTCTTACACAGGTCATAATGAAAAACTGTTTTTT
CAWGKGGPSYTGHNEKLFF
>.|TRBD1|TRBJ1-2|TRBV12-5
TGTGCTAGTGGTTTGAAAGGGACAGAACTTGGCTATGGCTACACCTTC
CASGLKGTELGYGYTF
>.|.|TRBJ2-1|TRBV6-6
TGTGCCAGCAGTTACCCCCGGGACTCACCATTGCAGTTCTTC
CASSYPRDSPLQFF
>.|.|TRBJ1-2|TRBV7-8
TGTGCCAGCAGCTTACGTCACGACGAGGTTGATTATGGCTACACCTTC
CASSLRHDEVDYGYTF
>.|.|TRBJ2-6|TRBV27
TGTGCCACCTCGACAGTGCCTGGGGCCAACGTCCTGACTTTC
CATSTVPGANVLTF
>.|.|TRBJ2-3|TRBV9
TGTGCCAGCAGCGTACGTTGGCAGGACACAGATACGCAGTATTTT
CASSVRWQDTDTQYF
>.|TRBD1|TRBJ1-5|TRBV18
TGTGCCAGCTCACTCCGGCGACAGGGGGTGTATGATCAGCCCCAGCATTTT
CASSLRRQGVYDQPQHF
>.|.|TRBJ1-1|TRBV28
TGTGCCAGCAGTCTCCCGAATGGGGCAGGGAACACTGAAGCTTTCTTT
CASSLPNGAGNTEAFF
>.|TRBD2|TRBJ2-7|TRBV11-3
TGTGCCAGCAGCTACGGGGGGTCGACCGAGCAGTACTTC
CASSYGGSTEQYF
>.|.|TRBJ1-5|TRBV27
TGTGCCAGCAGTTTGGGGCCCTATCAGCCCCAGCATTTT
CASSLGPYQPQHF
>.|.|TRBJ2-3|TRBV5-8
TGTGCCAGCAGCCCCCCCCTAGTGACAGATACGCAGTATTTT
CASSPPLVTDTQYF
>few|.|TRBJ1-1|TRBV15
TGTGCCACCAGCAGAGCACCTGGAGGCACTGAAGCTTTCTTT
CATSRAPGGTEAFF
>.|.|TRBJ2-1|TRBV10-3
TGTGCCATCAGATTGACTAGCTCCTACAATGAGCAGTTCTTC
CAIRLTSSYNEQFF
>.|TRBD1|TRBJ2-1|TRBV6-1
TGTGCCAGCAGCAAGACAGGGGGCAAGGATGAGCAGTTCTTC
CASSKTGGKDEQFF
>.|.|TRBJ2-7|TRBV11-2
TGTGCCAGCAGCCGGGACTACGAGCAGTACTTC
CASSRDYEQYF
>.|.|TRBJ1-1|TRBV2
TGTGCCAGCAGTGACCCTATGGACGGGATCACTGAAGCTTTCTTT
CASSDPMDGITEAFF
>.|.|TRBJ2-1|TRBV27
TGTGCCAGCAGTTTGAGTAGCGCCAATGAGCAGTTCTTC
CASSLSSANEQFF
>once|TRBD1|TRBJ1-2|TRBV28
TGTGCCAGCACCGGACAGGGGGCCTATGGCTACACCTTC
CASTGQGAYGYTF
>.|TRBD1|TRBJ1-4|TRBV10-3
TGTGCCATCAGTGACCCTTCGGAGACAGGGGATGAAAAACTGTTTTTT
CAISDPSETGDEKLFF
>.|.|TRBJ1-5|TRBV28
TGTGCCAGCCGAGTTAGCAATCAGCCCCAGCATTTT
CASRVSNQPQHF
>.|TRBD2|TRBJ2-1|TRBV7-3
TGTGCCAGCAGTAACGCGGGGGTGATCAATGAGCAGTTCTTC
CASSNAGVINEQFF
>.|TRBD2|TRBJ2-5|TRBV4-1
TGCGCCAGCAGCCTTCGACTAGCGGAGACCCAGTACTTC
CASSLRLAETQYF
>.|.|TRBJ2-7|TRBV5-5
TGTGCCAGCAGCCCGCCCCCCCCAGGGGTTTACTACGAGCAGTACTTC
CASSPPPPGVYYEQYF
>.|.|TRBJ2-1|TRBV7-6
TGTGCCAGCAGCTTAGCTGGGGGCCTCTACAATGAGCAGTTCTTC
CASSLAGGLYNEQFF
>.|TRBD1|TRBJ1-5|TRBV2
TGTGCCAGCAGTAAAACAGGGGTGGTTCAGCCCCAGCATTTT
CASSKTGVVQPQHF
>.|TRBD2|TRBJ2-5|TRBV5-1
TGCGCCAGCCTAGACGAGCGGGGGGGAGAGACCCAGTACTTC
CASLDERGGETQYF
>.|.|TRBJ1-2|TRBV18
TGTGCCAGCTCACAACGCAACTGGGGCTACACCTTC
CASSQRNWGYTF
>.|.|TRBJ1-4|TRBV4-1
TGCGCCAGCAGCCAAGATCCCAGTGAAAAACTGTTTTTT
CASSQDPSEKLFF
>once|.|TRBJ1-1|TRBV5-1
TGCGCCAGCAGCTTGGAACAGGGTTATGGGGCTTTCTTT
CASSLEQGYGAFF
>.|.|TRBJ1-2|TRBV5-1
TGCGCCAGCAGCTTGGGGCAGGAGGGGCATGGCTACACCTTC
CASSLGQEGHGYTF